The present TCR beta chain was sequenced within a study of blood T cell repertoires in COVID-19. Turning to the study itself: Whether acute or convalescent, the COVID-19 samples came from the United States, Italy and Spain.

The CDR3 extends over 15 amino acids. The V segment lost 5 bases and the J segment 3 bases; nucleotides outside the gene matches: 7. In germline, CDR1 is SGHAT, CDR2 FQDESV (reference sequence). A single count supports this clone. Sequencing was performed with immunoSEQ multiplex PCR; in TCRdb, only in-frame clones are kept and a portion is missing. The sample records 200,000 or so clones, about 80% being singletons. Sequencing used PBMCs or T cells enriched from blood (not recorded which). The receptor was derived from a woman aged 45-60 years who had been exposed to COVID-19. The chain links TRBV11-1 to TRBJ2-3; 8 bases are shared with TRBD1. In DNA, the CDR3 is TGTGCCAGCAGCCCGAGGACAGGGAAGACAGATACGCAGTATTTT. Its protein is CASSPRTGKTDTQYF.